A selection of T cell receptor beta chains follows, all from one sample in a study of T cell clonotyping in hematopoietic cell transplantation. Clones were read by immunoSEQ multiplex PCR, and TCRdb kept only the in-frame ones, dropping some. The sample records about 10,000 clones, 87% being singletons. Material: peripheral blood mononuclear cells, obtained before stem cell transplant. These receptors all come from a woman between 45 and 60 years old with chronic myeloid leukemia. Some clones in this sample may be carry-over from other donors' samples. The CDR3 runs from the conserved cysteine through the conserved F or W. A D gene is named only where the DNA matches it firmly. Clone size, where shown, is once, few, many, or a class for clones that have expanded.

abundance | d_gene | j_gene | v_gene | CDR3aa | CDR3nt
NA | NA | TRBJ2-7 | TRBV6-6 | CASSYNQGGEQYF | TGTGCCAGCAGTTACAACCAAGGGGGCGAGCAGTACTTC
NA | NA | TRBJ1-2 | TRBV9 | CASSVAEVDYGYTF | TGTGCCAGCAGCGTAGCCGAGGTGGACTATGGCTACACCTTC
NA | NA | TRBJ1-1 | TRBV15 | CATSRDTGTEAFF | TGTGCCACCAGCAGAGATACTGGGACTGAAGCTTTCTTT
NA | NA | TRBJ1-1 | TRBV9 | CASSAAPADEAFF | TGTGCCAGCAGCGCAGCACCGGCAGATGAAGCTTTCTTT
NA | TRBD2 | TRBJ2-3 | TRBV6-5 | CASRRGGHTDTQYF | TGTGCCAGCAGGCGCGGGGGGCACACAGATACGCAGTATTTT
NA | NA | TRBJ2-5 | TRBV7-7 | CASSLLLGGEETQYF | TGTGCTAGCAGCTTACTCCTCGGGGGTGAAGAGACCCAGTACTTC
few | TRBD2 | TRBJ2-5 | TRBV7-9 | CASSFPTSGEETQYF | TGTGCCAGCAGCTTTCCGACTAGCGGTGAAGAGACCCAGTACTTC
few | NA | TRBJ2-1 | TRBV4-1 | CASSQGRGSQFF | TGCGCCAGCAGCCAAGGCCGGGGATCGCAGTTCTTC
NA | TRBD2 | TRBJ2-1 | TRBV2 | CASRRGGSSYNEQFF | TGTGCCAGCAGGAGGGGCGGGAGCTCCTACAATGAGCAGTTCTTC
NA | TRBD1 | TRBJ1-2 | TRBV28 | CASSLGQGRYGYTF | TGTGCCAGCAGCCTGGGACAGGGTCGCTATGGCTACACCTTC
once | NA | TRBJ1-5 | TRBV6-5 | CASSYTRSQPQHF | TGTGCCAGCAGTTACACAAGGTCTCAGCCCCAGCATTTT
NA | TRBD2 | TRBJ2-3 | TRBV5-1 | CASRAGTSGFTDTQYF | TGCGCCAGCAGAGCCGGGACTAGCGGTTTCACAGATACGCAGTATTTT
NA | TRBD1 | TRBJ1-5 | TRBV7-8 | CASSLYQGVQPQHF | TGTGCCAGCAGCTTATATCAGGGGGTTCAGCCCCAGCATTTT
NA | NA | TRBJ2-3 | TRBV28 | CASSLYAQGRDTQYF | TGTGCCAGCAGTTTATACGCACAGGGACGCGATACGCAGTATTTT
NA | TRBD1 | TRBJ2-3 | TRBV30 | CAWISGTGSRGQYF | TGTGCCTGGATATCCGGGACAGGCTCAAGGGGCCAGTATTTT